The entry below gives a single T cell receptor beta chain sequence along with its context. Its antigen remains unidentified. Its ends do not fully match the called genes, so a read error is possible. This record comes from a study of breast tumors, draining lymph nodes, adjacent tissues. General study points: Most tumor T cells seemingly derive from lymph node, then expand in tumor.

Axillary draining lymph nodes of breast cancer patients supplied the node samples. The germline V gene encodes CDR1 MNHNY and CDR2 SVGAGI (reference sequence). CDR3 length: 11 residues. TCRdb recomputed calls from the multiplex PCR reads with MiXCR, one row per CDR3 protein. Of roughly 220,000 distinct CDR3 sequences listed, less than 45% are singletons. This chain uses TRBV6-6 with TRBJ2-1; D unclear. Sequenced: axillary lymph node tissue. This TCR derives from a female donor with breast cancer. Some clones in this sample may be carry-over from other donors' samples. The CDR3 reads CASSHSDEQFF. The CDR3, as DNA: TGTGCCAGCAGTCACTCGGATGAGCAGTTCTTC.